The rows below give T cell receptor beta chains drawn from one sample of a study of blood T cell repertoires in COVID-19. Assay: immunoSEQ multiplex PCR; the TCRdb copy retains only in-frame clones and omits some. The sample shows about 280,000 clones, 87% of them seen only once. The sequenced sample consisted of PBMCs or T cells enriched from blood (not recorded which). The receptor source for this set is a woman in her forties who had recovered from COVID-19. Both conserved end residues are part of each CDR3. A D gene is named only where the DNA matches it firmly. Clone size is not always given. Where it is, it says once, few, many or a class for expanded clones.

D: -
J: TRBJ2-1
size: once
V: TRBV7-9
CDR3: CASTFEGFDEQFF
DNA: TGTGCCAGCACCTTCGAGGGATTCGATGAGCAGTTCTTC

D: -
J: TRBJ2-7
size: -
V: TRBV11-2
CDR3: CASSLGGLDTYEQYF
DNA: TGTGCCAGCAGCTTAGGGGGCTTAGATACCTACGAGCAGTACTTC

D: -
J: TRBJ1-1
size: -
V: TRBV24-1
CDR3: CATSDHYTNEAFF
DNA: TGTGCCACCAGTGATCATTACACCAATGAAGCTTTCTTT

D: -
J: TRBJ1-4
size: -
V: TRBV5-1
CDR3: CASSLDAAHEKLFF
DNA: TGCGCCAGCAGCTTGGATGCGGCGCATGAAAAACTGTTTTTT

D: -
J: TRBJ2-7
size: -
V: TRBV2
CDR3: CASTPQGLGEQYF
DNA: TGTGCCAGCACCCCCCAGGGGTTGGGTGAGCAGTACTTC

D: TRBD1
J: TRBJ2-7
size: -
V: TRBV2
CDR3: CASSRDRSYEQYF
DNA: TGTGCCAGCAGTAGGGACAGGTCCTACGAGCAGTACTTC

D: TRBD2
J: TRBJ2-1
size: -
V: TRBV6-2/TRBV6-3
CDR3: CASSKLAGGHNEQFF
DNA: TGTGCCAGCAGTAAACTAGCGGGAGGGCACAATGAGCAGTTCTTC

D: -
J: TRBJ2-2
size: -
V: TRBV2
CDR3: CASSEVLSTGELFF
DNA: TGTGCCAGCAGTGAAGTGTTGTCGACCGGGGAGCTGTTTTTT

D: TRBD2
J: TRBJ2-1
size: -
V: TRBV30
CDR3: CAWRRRESSYNEQFF
DNA: TGTGCCTGGAGGCGGCGGGAGAGCTCCTACAATGAGCAGTTCTTC

D: TRBD2
J: TRBJ2-3
size: -
V: TRBV6-5
CDR3: CASSLLAGGDSDTQYF
DNA: TGTGCCAGCAGTTTACTAGCGGGAGGTGACTCAGATACGCAGTATTTT

D: -
J: TRBJ1-5
size: -
V: TRBV19
CDR3: CASSTDRWDQPQHF
DNA: TGTGCCAGTAGTACTGACAGGTGGGATCAGCCCCAGCATTTT

D: TRBD1
J: TRBJ2-7
size: -
V: TRBV6-2/TRBV6-3
CDR3: CASSSATGWHEQYF
DNA: TGTGCCAGCAGTTCCGCGACAGGGTGGCACGAGCAGTACTTC

D: TRBD2
J: TRBJ2-7
size: -
V: TRBV19
CDR3: CASSRRESSGNYEQYF
DNA: TGTGCCAGTAGTAGACGGGAGTCTAGCGGGAACTACGAGCAGTACTTC

D: -
J: TRBJ1-5
size: -
V: TRBV28
CDR3: CASYRDRNQPQHF
DNA: TGTGCCAGTTACAGGGACCGGAATCAGCCCCAGCATTTT

D: -
J: TRBJ1-5
size: -
V: TRBV28
CDR3: CASSPPPDQPQHF
DNA: TGTGCCAGCAGTCCTCCCCCCGATCAGCCCCAGCATTTT

D: TRBD2
J: TRBJ2-3
size: -
V: TRBV24-1
CDR3: CATSAGLAGQLLTDTQYF
DNA: TGTGCCACCAGTGCGGGACTAGCGGGGCAGCTACTCACAGATACGCAGTATTTT

D: -
J: TRBJ2-1
size: -
V: TRBV27
CDR3: CASRPRLSGNNEQFF
DNA: TGTGCCAGCAGGCCCCGCCTTTCCGGGAACAATGAGCAGTTCTTC

D: -
J: TRBJ1-5
size: -
V: TRBV7-2
CDR3: CASSLYGSPDQPQHF
DNA: TGTGCCAGCAGCTTATACGGGAGTCCGGATCAGCCCCAGCATTTT

D: -
J: TRBJ2-5
size: -
V: TRBV6-1
CDR3: CASSDVGGIQETQYF
DNA: TGTGCCAGCAGTGATGTGGGGGGAATCCAAGAGACCCAGTACTTC

D: TRBD1
J: TRBJ1-6
size: -
V: TRBV28
CDR3: CASKTGGKSPLHF
DNA: TGTGCCAGCAAGACAGGGGGGAAATCACCCCTCCACTTT

D: -
J: TRBJ2-5
size: -
V: TRBV3-1/TRBV3-2
CDR3: CATRSDQETQYF
DNA: TGTGCCACTCGAAGCGACCAAGAGACCCAGTACTTC

D: -
J: TRBJ1-3
size: few
V: TRBV28
CDR3: CASSFGGHSGNTIYF
DNA: TGTGCCAGCAGTTTTGGGGGCCACTCTGGAAACACCATATATTTT